This TCR beta chain was observed in a study of CD8 T cells in Susac syndrome. RNA, at about 0.5 to 1 ug, was reverse transcribed with random hexamers. MiXCR was run by TCRdb on the immunoSEQ multiplex PCR reads, yielding one entry per CDR3 protein. Among about 150,000 distinct CDR3 sequences listed, approximately 93% were seen once. Germline lookup yields CDR1 DFQATT and CDR2 SNEGSKA (reference sequence). The CDR3 consists of 16 residues. Trimming took off 5 bases at V and 0 bases at J, with 19 bases between the two ends. This clonotype was obtained from a human donor with multiple sclerosis. The J gene is TRBJ2-5, the V gene TRBV20-1; D may be TRBD1 (8 bases). The sample was CD8+ T cells from PBMCs. The CDR3 bases are TGCAGTGCTTTGGACAGGGAGGGACCGTACCAAGAGACCCAGTACTTC. It translates to CSALDREGPYQETQYF.